Listed here are 24 T cell receptor beta chains from one sample, sequenced in a study of T cell responses to AZD1222 COVID-19 vaccine. Clones were sequenced by immunoSEQ multiplex PCR, and TCRdb holds only the in-frame ones, with some missing. Among some 170,000 clones listed, 80% to 90% were seen once. The starting material was peripheral blood, obtained 28 days after the second dose of the MenACWY control vaccine. These receptor sequences come from an adult who received the MenACWY meningococcal vaccine as a control.

The rearrangement links TRBV5-1 to TRBJ1-6; TRBD1 matches at 7 bases. CDR1 is SGHRS and CDR2 is YFSETQ in the germline V gene. V trimming: 0 bases; J trimming: 10 bases; junction bases outside the gene matches: 4. This CDR3 spans 14 amino acids. The CDR3 protein is CASSLGQGVSPLHF. In nucleotides, the CDR3 is TGCGCCAGCAGCTTGGGACAGGGCGTATCACCCCTCCACTTT.

The genes are TRBV14 and TRBJ1-2, with no clear D. V gave up 4 bases and J gave up 4 bases, with 10 bases separating them. The CDR3 consists of 13 residues. From germline, CDR1 is SGHDN and CDR2 FVKESK. The CDR3 is CASSPSSGYGYTF. The CDR3 coding sequence is TGTGCCAGCAGCCCCTCAAGCGGCTATGGCTACACCTTC. The variable domain in full, with the rest retrieved from reference TRBV14 and TRBJ1-2, is EAGVTQFPSHSVIEKGQTVTLRCDPISGHDNLYWYRRVMGKEIKFLLHFVKESKQDESGMPNNRFLAERTGGTYSTLKVQPAELEDSGVYFCASSPSSGYGYTFGSGTRLTVV.

The rearrangement links TRBV6-4 to TRBJ1-5; TRBD1 is a possible D gene (5 bases). V lost 1 base, J lost 3 bases, and 19 bases lay in between. The V gene's germline CDR1 is MRHNA and CDR2 SNTAGT. The CDR3 loop spans 18 amino acids. The CDR3 protein is CASSDYLRGVVDNQPQHF. CDR3 sequence (DNA): TGTGCCAGCAGTGACTATTTACGGGGGGTAGTGGACAATCAGCCCCAGCATTTT.

The chain couples TRBV5-1 to TRBJ2-7; no definite D call. This CDR3 contains 14 residues. Trimming removed 2 bases at V and 0 bases at J, with 9 bases between. Germline-derived CDR1 and CDR2 are SGHRS and YFSETQ. The CDR3 spells CASSFEPTSYEQYF. The DNA for the CDR3 is TGCGCCAGCAGCTTCGAACCTACCTCCTACGAGCAGTACTTC.

The genes are TRBV6-5 and TRBJ2-7; TRBD1 agrees at 8 bases. This CDR3 is 15 amino acids long. V lost 5 bases and J lost 3; bases outside the gene matches: 9. The germline CDR1 and CDR2 sequences are MNHEY and SVGAGI. The CDR3 coding sequence is TGTGCCAGCAGTAATTCCGGGACAGGCATCTACGAGCAGTACTTC. Translated: CASSNSGTGIYEQYF.

The rearrangement links TRBV18 to TRBJ2-2, with 7 bases fitting TRBD2. CDR1 is KGHSH and CDR2 is LQKENI in the germline V gene. CDR3 length equals 16 residues. The ends lost 2 bases at V and 0 bases at J; junction bases unmatched: 3. CDR3 protein: CASSPTSVPNTGELFF. DNA of the CDR3: TGTGCCAGCTCACCAACTAGCGTACCGAACACCGGGGAGCTGTTTTTT.

The chain joins TRBV6-5 to TRBJ1-5; unclear D gene. V was pared by 6 bases and J by 2 bases, with 8 bases between. Germline-derived CDR1 and CDR2 are MNHEY and SVGAGI. This CDR3 has 13 residues. This CDR3 reads CASRATGNQPQHF. CDR3 nucleotides: TGTGCCAGCAGAGCGACCGGCAATCAGCCCCAGCATTTT.

The chain recombines TRBV9 with TRBJ1-1; no reliable D call. The V end was cut by 3 bases, the J end by 3 bases, with 6 bases between. Germline CDR1 SGDLS, CDR2 YYNGEE. CDR3 size: 12 residues. CDR3: CASSAYDTEAFF. CDR3 nucleotide sequence: TGTGCCAGCAGCGCCTATGACACTGAAGCTTTCTTT.

This sequence joins TRBV19 and TRBJ2-1; the match to TRBD2 covers 11 bases. CDR3 length equals 15 residues. V dropped 3 bases and J dropped 7; count of bases not matched to a gene: 5. Germline V gene sequence: CDR1 LNHDA, CDR2 SQIVND (reference sequence). The DNA for the CDR3 is TGTGCCAGTAGTATTAGACTAGCGGGACTAAATGAGCAGTTCTTC. Its protein is CASSIRLAGLNEQFF.

This clone was observed once. This sequence joins TRBV10-1 and TRBJ1-1, with D uncertain. Germline CDR1 is WNHNN and CDR2 is SYGVQD (reference sequence). V was pared by 0 bases and J by 5 bases, with 7 bases between. The CDR3 is 13 amino acids. CDR3 nucleotide sequence: TGCGCCAGCAGTGAGTCAGGCACTACTGAAGCTTTCTTT. It is translated as CASSESGTTEAFF.

This clone came up once. The J gene is TRBJ1-1, the V gene TRBV7-3; D uncertain. The CDR3 consists of 13 residues. Trimming shortened V by 4 bases and J by 5 bases, and 11 bases separated the two germline ends. Germline V gene sequence: CDR1 SGHTA, CDR2 FQGTGA. CDR3 in amino acids: CASSSRTGTEAFF. As DNA, the CDR3 is TGTGCCAGCAGCTCCCGGACGGGAACTGAAGCTTTCTTT. The full variable domain, in which reference TRBV7-3 and TRBJ1-1 provide the parts outside the CDR3, is GAGVSQTPSNKVTEKGKYVELRCDPISGHTALYWYRQSLGQGPEFLIYFQGTGAADDSGLPNDRFFAVRPEGSVSTLKIQRTERGDSAVYLCASSSRTGTEAFFGQGTRLTVV.

The chain employs TRBV5-6 and TRBJ1-2, with D possibly matching TRBD1 (5 bases). Trimming cost V 5 bases and J 0 bases, with 23 bases left between them. CDR1 and CDR2 (germline): SGHDT, YYEEEE. The CDR3 length is 18 residues. The CDR3 nucleotides read TGTGCCAGCAGTTACCATTCAGGGTCCCTCTCGCCTAACTATGGCTACACCTTC. This encodes CASSYHSGSLSPNYGYTF.

The chain uses TRBV6-5 and TRBJ2-3; D not certain. V gave up 8 bases and J gave up 0 bases, with 12 bases separating them. This CDR3 has 14 residues. The germline V gene has CDR1 MNHEY and CDR2 SVGAGI. The CDR3 is CASGMPLSTDTQYF. The CDR3, as DNA: TGTGCCAGCGGCATGCCCCTAAGCACAGATACGCAGTATTTT.

The chain combines TRBV6-1 with TRBJ1-1; D is undetermined. CDR1 MNHNS and CDR2 SASEGT come from the germline V gene. This CDR3 has 11 residues. Trimming left V 2 bases short and J 11 bases short, with 9 bases between. CDR3 DNA sequence: TGTGCCAGCAGTGAATCTAGGGCGGCTTTCTTT. Translation gives CASSESRAAFF.

The chain joins TRBV19 to TRBJ2-5; D might be TRBD2 (5 bases). Looked up from germline, CDR1 is LNHDA and CDR2 is SQIVND (reference sequence). Deletions cut 0 bases from V and 13 bases from J, with 15 bases between. This CDR3 has 13 amino acids. CDR3 nucleotides: TGTGCCAGTAGTATAGACTTACTAGATGGCCCGTACTTC. It codes for CASSIDLLDGPYF.

The J gene is TRBJ2-2, the V gene TRBV30; a possible D gene is TRBD1 (7 bases). Germline lookup yields CDR1 GTSNPN and CDR2 SVGIG (reference sequence). The CDR3 loop spans 18 amino acids. V dropped 0 bases and J dropped 3 bases, with 20 bases sitting between them. The CDR3 loop is CAWSVGASARGDTGELFF. CDR3 DNA sequence: TGTGCCTGGAGTGTAGGAGCTAGCGCCAGGGGGGACACCGGGGAGCTGTTTTTT.

The rearrangement joins TRBV7-9 to TRBJ1-1; D possibly corresponds to TRBD1 (6 bases). Trimming removed 1 base from V and 5 bases from J, with 11 bases in between. CDR3 length: 14 residues. Germline-derived CDR1 and CDR2 are SEHNR and FQNEAQ (reference sequence). CDR3 DNA: TGTGCCAGCAGCTTAGAGTTGAGGGGGACTGAAGCTTTCTTT. This encodes CASSLELRGTEAFF.

The CDR3 spells CAIRRTYGYTF. The CDR3 DNA reads as TGTGCCATCAGACGGACCTATGGCTACACCTTC. The chain has TRBV10-3 and TRBJ1-2; no reliable D call. Germline-derived CDR1 and CDR2 are ENHRY and SYGVKD. Trimming cost V 6 bases and J 4 bases, with 6 bases left between them. The CDR3 contains 11 residues.

The chain uses TRBV9 and TRBJ1-2, with D tentatively TRBD1 (6 bases). Germline CDR1 SGDLS, CDR2 YYNGEE. This CDR3 spans 19 amino acids. V lost 4 bases to trimming and J lost 6 bases, with 31 bases between them. In nucleotides, the CDR3 is TGTGCCAGCAGCCTCTTAAAGGGGAAGGGGGGCTCTGGTCAGGATGGCTACACCTTC. Translation: CASSLLKGKGGSGQDGYTF.

The chain couples TRBV3-1 (or the pseudogene TRBV3-2) to TRBJ1-2; D is ambiguous. The CDR3 extends over 14 amino acids. Germline CDR1 and CDR2: LGHDT and YNNKEL (reference sequence). Trimming removed 1 base from V and 1 base from J, with 7 bases in between. The CDR3 bases are TGTGCCAGCAGCCAAGTTCCCAGTAACTATGGCTACACCTTC. This encodes CASSQVPSNYGYTF.

This chain links TRBV10-2 with TRBJ1-2; D is perhaps TRBD1 (5 bases). Germline assignment: CDR1 WSHSY and CDR2 SAAADI. This CDR3 is 13 amino acids long. The germline V and J ends were trimmed by 4 bases and 5 bases, with 11 bases remaining between them. The CDR3 here is CASSGRVPYGYTF. The CDR3 DNA reads TGCGCCAGCAGTGGCAGGGTCCCTTATGGCTACACCTTC.

CDR3 nucleotides: TGTGCCAGCAGCACTGATATACTAGCTGCGGGCACAGATACGCAGTATTTT. Translating gives CASSTDILAAGTDTQYF. This sequence joins TRBV28 and TRBJ2-3; possibly TRBD2 for D (6 bases). This CDR3 is 17 amino acids long. V was shortened by 6 bases and J by 1 base, with 20 bases between the two germline ends. CDR1 is MDHEN and CDR2 is SYDVKM in the germline V gene. Together with reference TRBV28 and TRBJ2-3, the CDR3 gives the full variable domain: DVKVTQSSRYLVKRTGEKVFLECVQDMDHENMFWYRQDPGLGLRLIYFSYDVKMKEKGDIPEGYSVSREKKERFSLILESASTNQTSMYLCASSTDILAAGTDTQYFGPGTRLTVL.

The chain links TRBV28 to TRBJ1-2; D perhaps matches TRBD1 (6 bases). The germline V gene has CDR1 MDHEN and CDR2 SYDVKM. This CDR3 is 11 amino acids long. Trimming left V 6 bases short and J 4 bases short, with 6 bases between. The CDR3 DNA is TGTGCCAGCAGGGACAGCTATGGCTACACCTTC. The encoded protein is CASRDSYGYTF.

The rearrangement uses TRBV7-9 and TRBJ1-2; 11 bases line up with TRBD1. The length of the CDR3 is 15 residues. Germline V gene lookup returns CDR1 SEHNR and CDR2 FQNEAQ (reference sequence). The junction had 2 bases not matched to a gene; V was cut back by 5 bases and J by 0 bases. The CDR3 spells CASSPGQGANYGYTF. Here the CDR3 DNA reads TGTGCCAGCAGCCCGGGACAGGGGGCTAACTATGGCTACACCTTC.